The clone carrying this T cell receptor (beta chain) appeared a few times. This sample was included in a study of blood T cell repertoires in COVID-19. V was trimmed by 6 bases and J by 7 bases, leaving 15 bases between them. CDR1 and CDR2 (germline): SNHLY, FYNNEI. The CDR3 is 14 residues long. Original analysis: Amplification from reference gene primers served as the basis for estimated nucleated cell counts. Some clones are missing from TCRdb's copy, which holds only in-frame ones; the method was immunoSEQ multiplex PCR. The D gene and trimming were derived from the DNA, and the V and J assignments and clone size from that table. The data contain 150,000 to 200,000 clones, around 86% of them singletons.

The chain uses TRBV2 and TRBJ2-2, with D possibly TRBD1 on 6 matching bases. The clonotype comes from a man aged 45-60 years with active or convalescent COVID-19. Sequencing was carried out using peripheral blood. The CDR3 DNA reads TGTGCCAGCAGACAACAGGGCCAACTCGGGGAGCTGTTTTTT. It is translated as CASRQQGQLGELFF. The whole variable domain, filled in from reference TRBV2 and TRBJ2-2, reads EPEVTQTPSHQVTQMGQEVILRCVPISNHLYFYWYRQILGQKVEFLVSFYNNEISEKSEIFDDQFSVERPDGSNFTLKIRSTKLEDSAMYFCASRQQGQLGELFFGEGSRLTVL.